These T cell receptor beta chains were read from a single sample in a study of T cell responses to AZD1222 COVID-19 vaccine. TCRdb's table, derived via immunoSEQ multiplex PCR, lists solely in-frame clones and lacks some. Of some 98,000 clones in the sample, about 81% were seen once. Specimen: peripheral blood, collected 28 days after the second AZD1222 dose. The receptors originated from an adult who received the AZD1222 COVID-19 vaccine. The CDR3 runs from the conserved cysteine through the conserved F or W. The D gene is left open where the match is weak.

d_call,v_call,cdr3_aa
-,TRBV27,CASSSRTNTGELFF
-,TRBV5-8,CASSPGEGYTF
-,TRBV6-5,CASDGANSGNTIYF
-,TRBV7-9,CASSSREDGEKLFF
TRBD1,TRBV3-1/TRBV3-2,CASSRGQGSGEQYF
-,TRBV7-3,CASSTDSSIDTGANVLTF
TRBD1,TRBV27,CASSLEGQQETQYF
TRBD1,TRBV5-1,CASSSGTGRGEQFF
-,TRBV3-1/TRBV3-2,CASSQVGADRPKSYEQYF
TRBD2,TRBV6-1,CASSADVGGGPQETQYF
-,TRBV6-5,CASSYMGGGEAFF
-,TRBV30,CAWSIGQNNQPQHF
-,TRBV15,CATSRGLGGAVSDTIYF
-,TRBV9,CASSAGMAKNIQYF
-,TRBV7-9,CASSPLQGLNTGELFF
-,TRBV2,CAIHPAGGRDTQYF
TRBD1,TRBV30,CAWSAGQGARGYTF
TRBD2,TRBV18,CASSQLAGGFSYNEQFF